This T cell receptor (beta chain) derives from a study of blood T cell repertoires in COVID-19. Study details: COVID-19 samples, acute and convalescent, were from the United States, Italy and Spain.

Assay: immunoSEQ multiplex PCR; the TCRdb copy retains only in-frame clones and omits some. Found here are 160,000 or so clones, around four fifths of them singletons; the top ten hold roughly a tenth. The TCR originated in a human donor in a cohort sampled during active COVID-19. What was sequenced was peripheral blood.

CDR3 loop: CASSRSGTSGSQSYEQYF. CDR3 DNA sequence: TGCGCCAGCAGCCGTTCGGGGACTAGCGGTTCTCAATCCTACGAGCAGTACTTC. The chain is built from TRBV5-1 and TRBJ2-7; 11 bases are a match to TRBD2. V was clipped by 4 bases and J by 1 base; unmatched bases: 13. CDR3 length equals 18 residues. CDR1 and CDR2 (germline): SGHRS, YFSETQ.